The 15 T cell receptor beta chains listed next were all sequenced from one sample in a study of CD8 T cells in Susac syndrome. An input of about 0.45 to 1 ug of RNA was subjected to reverse transcription using random hexamers. MiXCR, run by TCRdb on the immunoSEQ multiplex PCR reads, gives a single entry per CDR3 protein. Of about 200,000 distinct CDR3 sequences in the sample, roughly 90% were seen once. The sample consisted of CD4+ T cells from PBMCs. The receptors shown here come from a human donor with Susac syndrome.

This rearrangement joins TRBV20-1 to TRBJ1-3; weak D call: TRBD1 (5 bases). Trimming shortened V by 5 bases and J by 1 base, and 12 bases separated the two germline ends. The CDR3 spans 14 residues. Germline CDR1 reads DFQATT; CDR2 reads SNEGSKA (reference sequence). CDR3 residues: CSADAGTSGNTIYF. DNA for the CDR3: TGCAGTGCTGATGCCGGGACTTCTGGAAACACCATATATTTT.

This chain uses TRBV27 with TRBJ2-7; D may be TRBD1 (6 bases). Germline V lookup: CDR1 MNHEY, CDR2 SMNVEV (reference sequence). The V end lost 8 bases, the J end lost 1 base, and 12 bases lay between the germline ends. This CDR3 comprises 13 residues. Written as DNA, the CDR3 is TGTGCCAGCTCCAGACAGGAGTCCTACGAGCAGTACTTC. This gives the protein CASSRQESYEQYF.

The CDR3 sequence: CASSQGWRAETQYF. For the CDR3, the DNA is TGTGCCAGCAGCCAAGGATGGAGGGCCGAGACCCAGTACTTC. The chain combines TRBV3-1 with TRBJ2-5, with a tentative D call TRBD2 (6 bases). The CDR3 sequence is 14 residues long. V was cut by 1 base and J by 5 bases, with 11 bases left in between. CDR1 LGHDT and CDR2 YNNKEL come from the germline V gene (reference sequence).

V gene TRBV6-5 combines with J gene TRBJ2-1; D may match TRBD1 or TRBD2 (6 bases each). The CDR3 totals 12 residues. Germline V gene lookup returns CDR1 MNHEY and CDR2 SVGAGI. Trimming removed 7 bases from V and 12 bases from J, with 16 bases in between. CDR3 bases: TGTGCCAGCAATACCCTTAGGGGGGTGCAGTTCTTC. Its translation is CASNTLRGVQFF.

The V gene is TRBV20-1, the J gene TRBJ1-1; 8 bases are shared with TRBD1. The germline V gene encodes CDR1 DFQATT and CDR2 SNEGSKA (reference sequence). Trimming removed 2 bases from V and 5 bases from J; junction bases left unmatched: 10. CDR3 length: 15 amino acids. CDR3 sequence reads: CSARISGGALTEAFF. The CDR3 DNA reads as TGCAGTGCTAGAATTTCAGGGGGCGCGTTGACTGAAGCTTTCTTT.

The chain employs TRBV20-1 and TRBJ2-1; 9 positions match TRBD2. Germline CDR1 DFQATT, CDR2 SNEGSKA (reference sequence). Trimming cost V 0 bases and J 3 bases; bases outside gene matches: 3. CDR3 length equals 15 residues. The CDR3 DNA is TGCAGTGCTAGAGATAGTAGCGGGGGCTACAATGAGCAGTTCTTC. As protein: CSARDSSGGYNEQFF.

This chain joins TRBV30 and TRBJ2-1; D gene uncertain. This CDR3 is built from 14 residues. Germline V gene lookup returns CDR1 GTSNPN and CDR2 SVGIG (reference sequence). The V gene lost 0 bases and the J gene lost 7 bases, with 13 bases spanning the gap. DNA of the CDR3: TGTGCCTGGAGTGTTAGTAGCAGTTTGAATGAGCAGTTCTTC. Its protein product is CAWSVSSSLNEQFF.

This clonotype appeared a few times. V usage is TRBV6-5 and J usage is TRBJ1-1, with no clear D. Trimming cost V 0 bases and J 6 bases, with 17 bases left between them. The CDR3 extends over 16 amino acids. Germline V gene lookup returns CDR1 MNHEY and CDR2 SVGAGI. CDR3 loop: CASSYSLRVRGAEAFF. The CDR3 coding sequence is TGTGCCAGCAGTTACTCTTTGCGGGTCCGCGGAGCTGAAGCTTTCTTT.

The chain employs TRBV4-2 and TRBJ1-1; maybe TRBD1 (5 bases). V lost 5 bases and J 1 base, leaving 8 bases between the germline ends. Germline V lookup: CDR1 LGHNA, CDR2 YNFKEQ. The CDR3 contains 13 residues. The CDR3 loop reads CASSYTGNTEAFF. CDR3 coding DNA: TGTGCCAGCAGCTACACAGGGAACACTGAAGCTTTCTTT.

This clonotype was recorded only once. The chain joins TRBV28 to TRBJ2-3; D is unclear. The CDR3 loop spans 14 amino acids. The germline V and J ends were trimmed by 5 bases and 2 bases, with 11 bases remaining between them. Germline loops: CDR1 MDHEN, CDR2 SYDVKM. Here the CDR3 reads CASSGTLITDTQYF. The CDR3 nucleotides are TGTGCCAGCAGTGGAACCTTAATCACAGATACGCAGTATTTT.

The chain couples TRBV20-1 to TRBJ2-1; D uncertain. The CDR3 sequence is 14 residues long. Trimming left V 3 bases short and J 5 bases short, with 14 bases between. CDR1 DFQATT and CDR2 SNEGSKA come from the germline V gene (reference sequence). This chain's CDR3 is CSASWRTANNEQFF. CDR3 sequence (DNA): TGCAGTGCTAGTTGGCGGACGGCAAACAATGAGCAGTTCTTC.

The genes are TRBV6-2 or TRBV6-3 and TRBJ1-2, with 8 bases lining up with TRBD1. This CDR3 is 13 amino acids long. Trimming at V came to 5 bases and at J to 7 bases, leaving 6 bases not matched to a gene. Germline CDR1 is MNHEY and CDR2 is SVGEGT. The CDR3 nucleotides read TGTGCCAGCAGTCAGACAGGGGTTGCTGGCTACACCTTC. Amino acids: CASSQTGVAGYTF.

V gene TRBV28 combines with J gene TRBJ2-7; D not resolved. CDR1 and CDR2 (germline): MDHEN, SYDVKM. V shed 3 bases and J shed 2 bases, with 5 bases lying between them. This CDR3 is 12 amino acids long. The CDR3 coding sequence is TGTGCCAGCAGTTTCAGAGCCTACGAGCAGTACTTC. Translated: CASSFRAYEQYF. The full variable domain, with the rest looked up from reference TRBV28 and TRBJ2-7, is DVKVTQSSRYLVKRTGEKVFLECVQDMDHENMFWYRQDPGLGLRLIYFSYDVKMKEKGDIPEGYSVSREKKERFSLILESASTNQTSMYLCASSFRAYEQYFGPGTRLTVT.

The chain joins TRBV12-3 or TRBV12-4 to TRBJ1-1; the D is unclear. V was cut by 6 bases and J by 2 bases, with 7 bases left in between. This CDR3 comprises 12 residues. The CDR3 here is CASRRANTEAFF. The CDR3 DNA follows: TGTGCCAGCAGGAGAGCAAACACTGAAGCTTTCTTT.

This chain's CDR3 is CASSETPGGGYTF. The CDR3, as DNA: TGTGCCAGCAGTGAGACCCCTGGGGGTGGCTACACCTTC. The V call is TRBV2, the J call TRBJ1-2; a weak D match, TRBD1 (5 bases). Trimming left V 3 bases short and J 7 bases short, with 12 bases between. Per the germline V gene, CDR1 is SNHLY and CDR2 is FYNNEI. CDR3 size: 13 residues.